The 24 T cell receptor beta chains below come from one sample, sequenced in a study of cytomegalovirus exposure and HLA in healthy donors (dated by TCRdb to about 2017). Libraries were prepared through the immunoSEQ multiplex PCR assay. For the multiplex PCR, a mixture combining 60 forward primers for TCR Vbeta segments and 13 reverse primers for TCR Jbeta segments was used. In its TCRdb copy, this immuneACCESS table keeps in-frame sequences only and misses some clones. Where compared with another copy, unresolved V genes explain less than half of these, and the others have no known cause. This sample holds 100,000 to 150,000 clones; about 11% were observed only once. The ten most abundant clones make up under 6% of the sample. Sequencing was done on a sample of PBMCs. The receptors were sampled from a young woman in good health and CMV-seropositive.

The genes are TRBV4-2 and TRBJ2-2, with 11 nucleotides matching TRBD2. J gave up 4 bases and V 2 bases, and 6 bases lay outside the gene matches. CDR3 size: 17 residues. CDR1 and CDR2 (germline): LGHNA, YNFKEQ. In DNA form, the CDR3 reads TGTGCCAGCAGCCAACTAACTCTAGCGGGAGGCACCGGGGAGCTGTTTTTT. This encodes CASSQLTLAGGTGELFF.

This CDR3 reads CASSHPRGNSNYGYTF. The CDR3 region has the DNA TGCGCCAGCAGCCACCCCAGGGGAAACTCTAACTATGGCTACACCTTC. This chain uses TRBV4-1 with TRBJ1-2; possible D gene TRBD1, 6 bases. CDR1 MGHRA and CDR2 YSYEKL come from the germline V gene. V was cut by 3 bases and J by 0 bases, with 14 bases left in between. The CDR3 runs 16 residues.

The chain links TRBV19 to TRBJ1-2; 9 bases agree with TRBD1. Germline V lookup: CDR1 LNHDA, CDR2 SQIVND (reference sequence). The trim removed 6 bases at V and 9 bases at J, leaving 14 bases unmatched. This CDR3 is 15 amino acids long. This chain's CDR3 is CASRLPGQGNSRYTF. The CDR3, as DNA: TGTGCCAGTAGGCTCCCGGGACAGGGTAATTCCCGCTACACCTTC. Combining the CDR3 with reference TRBV19 and TRBJ1-2 gives the whole variable domain DGGITQSPKYLFRKEGQNVTLSCEQNLNHDAMYWYRQDPGQGLRLIYYSQIVNDFQKGDIAEGYSVSREKKESFPLTVTSAQKNPTAFYLCASRLPGQGNSRYTFGSGTRLTVV.

The chain is built from TRBV5-1 and TRBJ2-5; D might be TRBD2 (6 bases). In germline, CDR1 is SGHRS, CDR2 YFSETQ. The CDR3 consists of 14 residues. V was pared by 0 bases and J by 5 bases, with 11 bases between. In DNA, the CDR3 is TGCGCCAGCAGCTTGGAGGGAGGCGTGGAGACCCAGTACTTC. It codes for CASSLEGGVETQYF.

The chain joins TRBV19 to TRBJ2-7; D possibly corresponds to TRBD2 (6 bases). The CDR3 loop spans 14 amino acids. The germline CDR1 and CDR2 sequences are LNHDA and SQIVND (reference sequence). V shed 5 bases and J shed 3 bases, with 14 bases lying between them. CDR3 bases: TGTGCCAGTAGTGACCTAGCGAATTACTACGAGCAGTACTTC. Its protein product is CASSDLANYYEQYF.

The CDR3 here is CASSGDREVNGELFF. The CDR3, as DNA: TGTGCCAGCAGCGGGGACAGGGAAGTTAACGGGGAGCTGTTTTTT. This chain connects TRBV6-1 to TRBJ2-2, with 9 bases lining up with TRBD1. Germline assignment: CDR1 MNHNS and CDR2 SASEGT. This CDR3 has 15 amino acids. V was clipped by 6 bases and J by 7 bases; unmatched bases: 9.

There are a few counts of this clone. The chain joins TRBV19 to TRBJ2-1, with a weak D call TRBD2 (6 bases). Germline V gene data show CDR1 as LNHDA and CDR2 as SQIVND (reference sequence). Trimming cost V 4 bases and J 4 bases, with 14 bases left between them. The CDR3 is made up of 15 amino acids. The CDR3 bases are TGTGCCAGTAGTAGCGGGACGGGAGTATACAATGAGCAGTTCTTC. As protein: CASSSGTGVYNEQFF.

The gene calls are TRBV6-5 and TRBJ1-2, with D hard to call. Germline V gives CDR1 MNHEY, CDR2 SVGAGI. This CDR3 contains 16 residues. Between the trimmed V and J ends, which lost 0 bases and 2 bases, there was a span of 13 bases. The CDR3 coding sequence is TGTGCCAGCAGTTACTCTGGCAGGCCGACCAACTATGGCTACACCTTC. Its protein is CASSYSGRPTNYGYTF.

The rearrangement uses TRBV2 and TRBJ2-2, with 12 bases identical to TRBD2. The length of the CDR3 is 16 residues. V trimming: 1 base; J trimming: 7 bases; junction bases outside the gene matches: 4. Germline V CDR1 and CDR2: SNHLY, FYNNEI. The CDR3 region is CASSEGGLAGSGELFF. In nucleotides, the CDR3 is TGTGCCAGCAGTGAAGGAGGACTAGCGGGAAGCGGGGAGCTGTTTTTT.

The chain joins TRBV6-4 to TRBJ2-1; TRBD2 might be the D (5 bases). The germline V gene has CDR1 MRHNA and CDR2 SNTAGT. The CDR3 contains 13 residues. Between the trimmed V and J ends, which lost 4 bases and 10 bases, there was a span of 14 bases. Here the CDR3 reads CASSGGIEGEQFF. In nucleotides, the CDR3 is TGTGCCAGCAGTGGAGGGATTGAAGGAGAGCAGTTCTTC.

This clone was picked up many times. The chain couples TRBV27 to TRBJ1-1, with D perhaps matching TRBD1 (6 bases). Per germline, CDR1 MNHEY and CDR2 SMNVEV (reference sequence). This CDR3 region has 14 residues. The germline V and J ends were trimmed by 5 bases and 1 base, with 11 bases remaining between them. Here the CDR3 reads CASSPDRKNTEAFF. CDR3 nucleotide sequence: TGTGCCAGCAGTCCCGACAGGAAGAACACTGAAGCTTTCTTT.

V gene TRBV6-1 combines with J gene TRBJ1-1; 8 positions agree with TRBD1. Trimming at V came to 8 bases and at J to 4 bases, leaving 9 bases not matched to a gene. In germline, CDR1 is MNHNS, CDR2 SASEGT. The CDR3 is made up of 14 amino acids. CDR3: CASAERTGLTEAFF. The CDR3 bases are TGTGCCAGCGCCGAACGGACAGGGCTCACTGAAGCTTTCTTT.

The chain combines TRBV18 with TRBJ1-1, with D perhaps matching TRBD1 (5 bases). The CDR3 sequence is 16 residues long. Trimming pared 1 base from V and 4 bases from J, leaving 16 bases between. Looked up from germline, CDR1 is KGHSH and CDR2 is LQKENI. CDR3 in amino acids: CASSPRVYGDSTEAFF. The CDR3, as DNA: TGTGCCAGCTCACCACGGGTATACGGTGACAGCACTGAAGCTTTCTTT.

This chain links TRBV4-1 with TRBJ1-4, with 7 positions matching TRBD1. The CDR3 loop spans 14 amino acids. From germline, CDR1 is MGHRA and CDR2 YSYEKL. V shed 11 bases, J shed 7 bases, and the junction held 13 bases outside the gene matches. CDR3 nucleotides: TGCGCCGCAGCCGCCTCAGGGGGGAGTGAAAAACTGTTTTTT. Protein sequence: CAAAASGGSEKLFF.

The chain recombines TRBV11-3 with TRBJ2-5; 8 nucleotides match TRBD1. This CDR3 is built from 13 residues. CDR1 SGHNT and CDR2 YENEEA come from the germline V gene. Trimming took 6 bases from V and 11 from J; bases not matched to a gene: 11. The CDR3 loop reads CASRRQGTGEQYF. The DNA of the CDR3 is TGTGCCAGCAGACGACAGGGGACTGGGGAGCAGTACTTC.

This chain connects TRBV6-6 to TRBJ2-7; D ambiguous. V shed 5 bases and J shed 2 bases, with 13 bases lying between them. The CDR3 runs to 14 residues. Germline V gene lookup returns CDR1 MNHNY and CDR2 SVGAGI (reference sequence). The CDR3 region has the DNA TGTGCCAGCAGTACGGGTTCGAAAACCTACGAGCAGTACTTC. Translating gives CASSTGSKTYEQYF.

This clone was counted a few times. The rearrangement uses TRBV5-1 and TRBJ2-1; 15 positions agree with TRBD2. The CDR3 has 15 residues. CDR1 and CDR2 from the germline V gene are SGHRS and YFSETQ. Losses at the gene ends were 3 bases for V and 8 bases for J; bases not matched to a gene: 3. The CDR3 region has the DNA TGCGCCAGCAGCTCGGGACTAGCGGGAGGCGATGAGCAGTTCTTC. As protein: CASSSGLAGGDEQFF.

CDR3: CASPRGTGASETQYF. The CDR3 bases are TGTGCCAGCCCCCGGGGGACAGGGGCGTCAGAGACCCAGTACTTC. The rearrangement joins TRBV6-1 to TRBJ2-5; 10 bases map to TRBD1. From germline, CDR1 is MNHNS and CDR2 SASEGT. The CDR3 has 15 amino acids. The trim removed 8 bases at V and 4 bases at J, leaving 10 bases unmatched.

A word on this clone: This same CDR3 is encoded by further DNA sequences in the sample. V is TRBV6-6 and J is TRBJ1-5; D unresolved. Germline V CDR1 and CDR2: MNHNY, SVGAGI (reference sequence). V lost 0 bases and J 2 bases, leaving 5 bases between the germline ends. The CDR3 is 14 residues long. CDR3 sequence: CASSYSGGNQPQHF. DNA of the CDR3: TGTGCCAGCAGTTACTCGGGCGGCAATCAGCCCCAGCATTTT.

This clone appeared a few times. The chain links TRBV11-2 to TRBJ2-7; 9 positions agree with TRBD2. V gave up 4 bases and J gave up 3 bases; unmatched junction bases: 4. This CDR3 region has 14 residues. Germline values: CDR1 SGHAT, CDR2 FQNNGV. CDR3 protein: CASSSSGVSYEQYF. The CDR3 coding sequence is TGTGCCAGCAGCTCTAGCGGGGTGAGCTACGAGCAGTACTTC. The full variable domain, rest sourced from reference TRBV11-2 and TRBJ2-7, is EAGVAQSPRYKIIEKRQSVAFWCNPISGHATLYWYQQILGQGPKLLIQFQNNGVVDDSQLPKDRFSAERLKGVDSTLKIQPAKLEDSAVYLCASSSSGVSYEQYFGPGTRLTVT.

This clone has just a few counts. The J gene is TRBJ2-5, the V gene TRBV5-1, with D tentatively TRBD1 (5 bases). This CDR3 spans 15 amino acids. CDR1 and CDR2 from the germline V gene are SGHRS and YFSETQ. V lost 4 bases and J lost 0, with 13 bases in between. CDR3 nucleotide sequence: TGCGCCAGCAGCCATGGGGCTGTTAACCAAGAGACCCAGTACTTC. It encodes CASSHGAVNQETQYF.

The chain has TRBV2 and TRBJ1-1, with D unclear. Germline assignment: CDR1 SNHLY and CDR2 FYNNEI. V was shortened by 5 bases and J by 7 bases, with 5 bases between the two germline ends. CDR3 length equals 10 residues. CDR3 region: CASSIGEAFF. The CDR3 coding sequence is TGTGCCAGCAGTATCGGTGAAGCTTTCTTT.

J is TRBJ2-2 and V is TRBV7-9; 8 nucleotides align to TRBD2. Germline V gene data show CDR1 as SEHNR and CDR2 as FQNEAQ (reference sequence). There are 15 residues in the CDR3. V dropped 3 bases and J dropped 2; count of bases not matched to a gene: 2. CDR3 sequence (DNA): TGTGCCAGCAGCTTTAGCGGGGCCAACACCGGGGAGCTGTTTTTT. Amino acid sequence: CASSFSGANTGELFF.

This clone has more than one count but fewer than ten. The chain is built from TRBV29-1 and TRBJ1-5; D not certain. This CDR3 is built from 15 residues. Trimming stripped 8 bases from V and 3 bases from J, with 20 bases between. Germline CDR1 reads SQVTM; CDR2 reads ANQGSEA. CDR3 protein: CSIPSDGRDNQPQHF. The CDR3 nucleotides read TGCAGCATACCTTCCGACGGTCGGGACAATCAGCCCCAGCATTTT. The full variable domain, with the rest looked up from reference TRBV29-1 and TRBJ1-5, is SAVISQKPSRDICQRGTSLTIQCQVDSQVTMMFWYRQQPGQSLTLIATANQGSEATYESGFVIDKFPISRPNLTFSTLTVSNMSPEDSSIYLCSIPSDGRDNQPQHFGDGTRLSIL.